These T cell receptor beta chains were read from a single sample in a study of glioma-infiltrating T cells. TCRdb reanalysed the multiplex PCR reads using MiXCR and keeps one entry per CDR3 protein. The sample lists 16,000 or so distinct CDR3 sequences; 55% to 70% were seen once. The source material was glioma tissue, nonneoplastic brain tissue, or PBMCs (not recorded which). The receptors were sampled from a human donor with low-grade glioma or glioblastoma, undergoing nonglioma brain surgery, or in good health (not recorded which). CDR3s include the opening cysteine and the closing phenylalanine or tryptophan. The order of the fields is J gene, D gene, V gene, clone size, CDR3 DNA, CDR3 protein. D genes are given only for firm matches. The size field is filled for only some rows; it gives once, few, many or a size class.

J gene: TRBJ2-3
D gene: TRBD2
V gene: TRBV7-2
clone size: many
CDR3 DNA: TGTGCCAGCAGCCAAACCAGCGGGGGTTCCTCTAGCACAGATACGCAGTATTTT
CDR3 protein: CASSQTSGGSSSTDTQYF

J gene: TRBJ1-4
D gene: NA
V gene: TRBV7-3
clone size: many
CDR3 DNA: TGTGCCAGCAGCTTAAGTGGGGTACCCATACGTTATGAAAAACTGTTTTTT
CDR3 protein: CASSLSGVPIRYEKLFF

J gene: TRBJ1-5
D gene: NA
V gene: TRBV20-1
clone size: NA
CDR3 DNA: TGCAGTGCTAGCGGGTTTGGGGGGCCCCTTAGCAATAAGCCCCAGCACTTT
CDR3 protein: CSASGFGGPLSNKPQHF

J gene: TRBJ1-3
D gene: TRBD1
V gene: TRBV10-3
clone size: NA
CDR3 DNA: TGTGCCATCAGTGATCCCGGACAGGGAAGGATACACACCATATATTTT
CDR3 protein: CAISDPGQGRIHTIYF

J gene: TRBJ2-7
D gene: NA
V gene: TRBV6-1
clone size: NA
CDR3 DNA: TGTGCCAGCAGACGGGGGACCCATAGCTCCTACGAGCAGTACTTC
CDR3 protein: CASRRGTHSSYEQYF

J gene: TRBJ2-7
D gene: NA
V gene: TRBV28
clone size: NA
CDR3 DNA: TGTGCCAGCACCCGGGGGCTTCCCTACGAGCAGTACTTC
CDR3 protein: CASTRGLPYEQYF

J gene: TRBJ1-4
D gene: NA
V gene: TRBV3-1
clone size: NA
CDR3 DNA: TGTGCCAGCAGCCAAGGGGGAACTTCTGCAACTAATGAAAAACTGTTTTTT
CDR3 protein: CASSQGGTSATNEKLFF

J gene: TRBJ2-1
D gene: NA
V gene: TRBV29-1
clone size: many
CDR3 DNA: TGCAGCGTTGAGAAGGGTTTCTCCTACAATGAGCAGTTCTTC
CDR3 protein: CSVEKGFSYNEQFF

J gene: TRBJ2-1
D gene: NA
V gene: TRBV3-1
clone size: NA
CDR3 DNA: TGTGCCAGCAGCCAAGTGGGCCAACAGGGTACGACCTACAATGAGCAGTTCTTC
CDR3 protein: CASSQVGQQGTTYNEQFF

J gene: TRBJ2-3
D gene: NA
V gene: TRBV7-2
clone size: once
CDR3 DNA: TGTGCCAGCGCTCCGGACTGGAACACAGATACGCAGTATTTT
CDR3 protein: CASAPDWNTDTQYF

J gene: TRBJ2-1
D gene: TRBD2
V gene: TRBV20-1
clone size: NA
CDR3 DNA: TGCAGTGCTGGGGGGATACCGGGACTAGGATACAATGAGCAGTTCTTC
CDR3 protein: CSAGGIPGLGYNEQFF

J gene: TRBJ1-5
D gene: NA
V gene: TRBV2
clone size: once
CDR3 DNA: TGTGCCAGCACAGGTTATAGCAATCAGCCCCAGCATTTT
CDR3 protein: CASTGYSNQPQHF

J gene: TRBJ1-3
D gene: NA
V gene: TRBV11-2
clone size: once
CDR3 DNA: TGTGCCAGCAGCTTAGGGACTACCTCTGGAAACACCATATATTTT
CDR3 protein: CASSLGTTSGNTIYF

J gene: TRBJ2-7
D gene: NA
V gene: TRBV9
clone size: NA
CDR3 DNA: TGTGCCAGCAGCGTAGGCGTCTCCTACGAGCAGTACTTC
CDR3 protein: CASSVGVSYEQYF

J gene: TRBJ2-3
D gene: NA
V gene: TRBV18
clone size: NA
CDR3 DNA: TGTGCCAGCTCACCGTCAGAACAGGGCAGAGATACGCAGTATTTT
CDR3 protein: CASSPSEQGRDTQYF

J gene: TRBJ2-7
D gene: NA
V gene: TRBV6-2/TRBV6-3
clone size: NA
CDR3 DNA: TGTGCCAGCAGTTACTCCCTTTTTCAGGGGATGCACGAGCAGTACTTC
CDR3 protein: CASSYSLFQGMHEQYF

J gene: TRBJ1-3
D gene: NA
V gene: TRBV6-2/TRBV6-3
clone size: NA
CDR3 DNA: TGTGCCAGCACCCCGAGTTTCTCTGGAAACACCATATATTTT
CDR3 protein: CASTPSFSGNTIYF

J gene: TRBJ1-1
D gene: NA
V gene: TRBV7-9
clone size: many
CDR3 DNA: TGTGCCAGCAGCCGAGGGGACACCACTGAAGCTTTCTTT
CDR3 protein: CASSRGDTTEAFF

J gene: TRBJ2-3
D gene: NA
V gene: TRBV6-2/TRBV6-3
clone size: NA
CDR3 DNA: TGTGCCTGCAGTTACTGGGCCGGTACAGGGGGACTAAGTAGCACAGATACGCAGTATTTT
CDR3 protein: CACSYWAGTGGLSSTDTQYF

J gene: TRBJ1-1
D gene: NA
V gene: TRBV18
clone size: NA
CDR3 DNA: TGTGCCAGCTCCCGGGACGTATGGGCAGTGTCGAACACTGAAGCTTTCTTT
CDR3 protein: CASSRDVWAVSNTEAFF

J gene: TRBJ1-1
D gene: NA
V gene: TRBV15
clone size: NA
CDR3 DNA: TGTGCCACCAGCAGAGCTCAAGGGATGAACACTGAAGCTTTCTTT
CDR3 protein: CATSRAQGMNTEAFF

J gene: TRBJ2-5
D gene: NA
V gene: TRBV7-2
clone size: NA
CDR3 DNA: TGTGCCAGCAGCTTACAGATCCAAGAGACCCAGTACTTC
CDR3 protein: CASSLQIQETQYF

J gene: TRBJ2-7
D gene: NA
V gene: TRBV7-2
clone size: NA
CDR3 DNA: TGTGCCAGCAGCTTAGGCAGGGGACGGTACGAGCAGTACTTC
CDR3 protein: CASSLGRGRYEQYF

J gene: TRBJ2-3
D gene: NA
V gene: TRBV9
clone size: NA
CDR3 DNA: TGTGCCAGCAGCGTATTGGGGGAGAGAGGCGCAGATACGCAGTATTTT
CDR3 protein: CASSVLGERGADTQYF

J gene: TRBJ2-5
D gene: NA
V gene: TRBV7-2
clone size: once
CDR3 DNA: TGTGCCAGCAGCCCGTTCCAGGGGACCCAGTACTTC
CDR3 protein: CASSPFQGTQYF

J gene: TRBJ2-4
D gene: TRBD2
V gene: TRBV15
clone size: NA
CDR3 DNA: TGTGCCACGACGAAGGATAGCGGGTTCGCCAAAAACATTCAGTACTTC
CDR3 protein: CATTKDSGFAKNIQYF